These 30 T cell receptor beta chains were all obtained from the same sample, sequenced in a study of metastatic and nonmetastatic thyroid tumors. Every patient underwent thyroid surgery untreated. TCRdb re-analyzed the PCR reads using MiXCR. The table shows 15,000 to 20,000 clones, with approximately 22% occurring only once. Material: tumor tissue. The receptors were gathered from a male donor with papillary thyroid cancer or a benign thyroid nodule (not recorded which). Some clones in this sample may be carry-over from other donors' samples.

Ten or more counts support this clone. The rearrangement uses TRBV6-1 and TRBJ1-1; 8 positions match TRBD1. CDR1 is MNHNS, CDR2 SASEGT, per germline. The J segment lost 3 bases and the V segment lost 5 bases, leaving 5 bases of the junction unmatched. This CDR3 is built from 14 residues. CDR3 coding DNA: TGTGCCAGCAGTCAGGACAGGGCAGACACTGAAGCTTTCTTT. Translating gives CASSQDRADTEAFF.

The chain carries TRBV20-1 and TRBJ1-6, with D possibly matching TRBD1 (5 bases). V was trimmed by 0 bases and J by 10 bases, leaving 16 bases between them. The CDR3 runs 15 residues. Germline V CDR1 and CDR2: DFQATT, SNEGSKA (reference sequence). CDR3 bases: TGCAGTGCTAGAGATGCGATTAGGGGTACCTCACCCCTCCACTTT. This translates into CSARDAIRGTSPLHF.

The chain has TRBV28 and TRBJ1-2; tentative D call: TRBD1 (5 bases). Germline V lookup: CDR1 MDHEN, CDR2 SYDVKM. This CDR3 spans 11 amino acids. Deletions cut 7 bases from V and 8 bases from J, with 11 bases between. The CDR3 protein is CASTSGVGYTF. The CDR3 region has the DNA TGTGCCAGCACCTCGGGGGTCGGCTACACCTTC.

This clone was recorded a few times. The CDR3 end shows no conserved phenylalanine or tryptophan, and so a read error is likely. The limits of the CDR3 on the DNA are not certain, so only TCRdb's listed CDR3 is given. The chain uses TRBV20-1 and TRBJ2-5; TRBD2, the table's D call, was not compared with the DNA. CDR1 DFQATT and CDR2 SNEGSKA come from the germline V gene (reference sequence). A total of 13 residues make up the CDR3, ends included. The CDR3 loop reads CSATSTSDNEQLS.

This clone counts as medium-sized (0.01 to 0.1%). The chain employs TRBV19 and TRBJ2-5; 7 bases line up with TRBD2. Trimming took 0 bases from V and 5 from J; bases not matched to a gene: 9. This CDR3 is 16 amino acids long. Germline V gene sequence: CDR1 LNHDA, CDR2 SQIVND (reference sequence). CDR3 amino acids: CASSIEGGAFVETQYF. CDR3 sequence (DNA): TGTGCCAGTAGTATAGAGGGAGGGGCCTTTGTGGAGACCCAGTACTTC.

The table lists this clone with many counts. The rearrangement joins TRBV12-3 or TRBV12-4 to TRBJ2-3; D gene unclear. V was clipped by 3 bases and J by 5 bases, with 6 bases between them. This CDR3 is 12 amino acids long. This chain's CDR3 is CASSFSRDTQYF. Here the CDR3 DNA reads TGTGCCAGCAGTTTCTCAAGAGATACGCAGTATTTT.

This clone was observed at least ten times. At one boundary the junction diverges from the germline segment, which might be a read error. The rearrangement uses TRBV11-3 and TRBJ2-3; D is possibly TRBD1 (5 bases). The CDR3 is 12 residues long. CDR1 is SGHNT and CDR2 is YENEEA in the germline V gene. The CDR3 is CASSLDPGWTHF. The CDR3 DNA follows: TGTGCCAGCAGCTTAGATCCCGGATGGACACATTTT.

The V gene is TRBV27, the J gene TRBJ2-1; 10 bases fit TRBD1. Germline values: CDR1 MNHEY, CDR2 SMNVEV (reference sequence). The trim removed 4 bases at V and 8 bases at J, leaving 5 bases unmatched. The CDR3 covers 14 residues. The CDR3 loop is CASSYGQGGYEQFF. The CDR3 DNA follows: TGTGCCAGCAGTTATGGACAGGGGGGATATGAGCAGTTCTTC.

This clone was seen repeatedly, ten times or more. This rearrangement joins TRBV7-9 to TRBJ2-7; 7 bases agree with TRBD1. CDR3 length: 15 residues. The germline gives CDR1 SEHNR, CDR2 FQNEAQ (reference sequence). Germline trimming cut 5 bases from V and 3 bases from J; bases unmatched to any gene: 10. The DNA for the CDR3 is TGTGCCAGCAGCCAAACGACAGGGCTAAACTACGAGCAGTACTTC. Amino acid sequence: CASSQTTGLNYEQYF.

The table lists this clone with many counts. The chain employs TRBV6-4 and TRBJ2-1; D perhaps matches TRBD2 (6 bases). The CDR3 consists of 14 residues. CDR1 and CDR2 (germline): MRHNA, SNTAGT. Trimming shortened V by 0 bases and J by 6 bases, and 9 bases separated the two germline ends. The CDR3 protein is CASSDSRGTNEQFF. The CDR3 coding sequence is TGTGCCAGCAGTGACTCCCGCGGGACCAATGAGCAGTTCTTC.

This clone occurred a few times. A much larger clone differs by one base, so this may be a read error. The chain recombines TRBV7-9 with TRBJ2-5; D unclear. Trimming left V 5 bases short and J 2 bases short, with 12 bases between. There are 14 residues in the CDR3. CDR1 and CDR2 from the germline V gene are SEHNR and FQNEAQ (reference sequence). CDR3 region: CASSPQAVQETQYF. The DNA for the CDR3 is TGTGCCAGCAGCCCCCAGGCAGTGCAAGAGACCCAGTACTTC.

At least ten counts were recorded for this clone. The CDR3 coding sequence is TGTGCCAGCAGCATGACAGGGGGCATGACTGAAGCTTTCTTT. It translates to CASSMTGGMTEAFF. The chain couples TRBV12-3 or TRBV12-4 to TRBJ1-1; the match to TRBD1 covers 10 bases. CDR3 length: 14 amino acids. Trimming removed 6 bases from V and 5 bases from J; junction bases left unmatched: 6.

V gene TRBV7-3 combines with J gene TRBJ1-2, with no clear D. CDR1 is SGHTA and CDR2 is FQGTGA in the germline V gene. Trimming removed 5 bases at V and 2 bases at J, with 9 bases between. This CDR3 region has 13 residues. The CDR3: CASSQTGNYGYTF. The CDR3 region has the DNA TGTGCCAGCAGCCAAACCGGGAACTATGGCTACACCTTC.

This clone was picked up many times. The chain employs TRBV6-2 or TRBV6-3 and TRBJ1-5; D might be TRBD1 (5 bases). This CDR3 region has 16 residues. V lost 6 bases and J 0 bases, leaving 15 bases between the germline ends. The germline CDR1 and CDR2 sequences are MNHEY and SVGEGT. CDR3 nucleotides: TGTGCCAGCAGACGAAACTTCAGGGCTAGCAATCAGCCCCAGCATTTT. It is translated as CASRRNFRASNQPQHF.

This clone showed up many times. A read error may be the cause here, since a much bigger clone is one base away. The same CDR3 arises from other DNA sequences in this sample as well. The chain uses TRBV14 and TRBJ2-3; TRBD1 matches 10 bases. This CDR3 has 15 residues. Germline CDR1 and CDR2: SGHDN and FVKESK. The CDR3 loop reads CASSQATGGTDTQYF. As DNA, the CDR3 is TGTGCCAGCAGCCAAGCGACAGGGGGCACAGATACGCAATATTTT.

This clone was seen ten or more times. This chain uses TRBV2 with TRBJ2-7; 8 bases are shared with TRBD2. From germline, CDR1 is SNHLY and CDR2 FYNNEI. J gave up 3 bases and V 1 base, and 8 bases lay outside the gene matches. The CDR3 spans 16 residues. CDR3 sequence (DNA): TGTGCCAGCAGTGAAGGAGCGGGAGAAAATGGCTACGAGCAGTACTTC. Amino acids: CASSEGAGENGYEQYF.

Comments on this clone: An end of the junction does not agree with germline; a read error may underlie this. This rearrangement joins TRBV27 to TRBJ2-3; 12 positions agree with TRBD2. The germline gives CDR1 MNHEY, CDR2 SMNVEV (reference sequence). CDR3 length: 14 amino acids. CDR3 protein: CACRLAGVSDTQYF. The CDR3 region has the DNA TGTGCCTGCAGACTAGCGGGAGTTTCAGATACGCAGTATTTT.

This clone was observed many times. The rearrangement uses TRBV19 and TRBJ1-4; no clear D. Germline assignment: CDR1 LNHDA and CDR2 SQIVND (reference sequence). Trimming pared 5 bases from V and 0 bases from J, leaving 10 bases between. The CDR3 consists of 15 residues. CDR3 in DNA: TGTGCCAGTAGTCCCTACACCACAACTAATGAAAAACTGTTTTTT. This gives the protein CASSPYTTTNEKLFF.

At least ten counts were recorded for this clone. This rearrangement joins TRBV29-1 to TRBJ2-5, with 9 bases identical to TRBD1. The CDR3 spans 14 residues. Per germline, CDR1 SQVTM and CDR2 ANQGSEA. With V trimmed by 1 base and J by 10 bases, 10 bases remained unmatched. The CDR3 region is CSVEVLDRGQVQYF. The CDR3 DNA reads TGCAGCGTTGAAGTATTGGACAGGGGTCAGGTCCAGTACTTC.

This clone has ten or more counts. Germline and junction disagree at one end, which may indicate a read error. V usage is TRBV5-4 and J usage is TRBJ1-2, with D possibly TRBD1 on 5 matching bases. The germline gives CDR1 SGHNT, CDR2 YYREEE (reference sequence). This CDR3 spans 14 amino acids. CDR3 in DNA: TGTGCCAGCAGCGGCAGGGTCCAGGGTTTCAGTAAAGCCTTC. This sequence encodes CASSGRVQGFSKAF.

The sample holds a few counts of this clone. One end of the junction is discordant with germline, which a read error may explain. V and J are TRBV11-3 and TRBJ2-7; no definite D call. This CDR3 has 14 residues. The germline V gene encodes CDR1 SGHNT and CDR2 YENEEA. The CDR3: CASILVRSSYDQYF. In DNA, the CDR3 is TGTGCCAGCATCTTAGTCAGGAGCTCCTACGATCAGTACTTC.

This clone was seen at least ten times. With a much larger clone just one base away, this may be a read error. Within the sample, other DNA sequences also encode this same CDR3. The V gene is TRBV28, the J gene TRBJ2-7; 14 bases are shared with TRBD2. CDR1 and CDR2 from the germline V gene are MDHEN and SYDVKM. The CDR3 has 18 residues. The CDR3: CASSSSSQGLAGVYEQYF. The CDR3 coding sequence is TGTGCTAGCAGTTCCTCATCTCAGGGACTAGCGGGAGTCTACGAGCAGTACTTC.

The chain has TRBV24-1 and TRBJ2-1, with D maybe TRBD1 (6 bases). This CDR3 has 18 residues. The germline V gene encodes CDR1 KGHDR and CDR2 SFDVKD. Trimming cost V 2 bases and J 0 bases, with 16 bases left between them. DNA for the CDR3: TGTGCCACCAGTGATTCGGGTGCGGACAGAAGCTCCTACAATGAGCAGTTCTTC. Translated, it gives CATSDSGADRSSYNEQFF.

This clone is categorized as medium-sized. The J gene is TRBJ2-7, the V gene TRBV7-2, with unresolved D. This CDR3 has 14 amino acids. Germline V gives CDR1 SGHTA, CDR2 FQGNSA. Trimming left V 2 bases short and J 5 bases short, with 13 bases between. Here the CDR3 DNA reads TGTGCCAGCAGCTTATTAGGCGCAGGCCACGAGCAGTACTTC. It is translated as CASSLLGAGHEQYF.

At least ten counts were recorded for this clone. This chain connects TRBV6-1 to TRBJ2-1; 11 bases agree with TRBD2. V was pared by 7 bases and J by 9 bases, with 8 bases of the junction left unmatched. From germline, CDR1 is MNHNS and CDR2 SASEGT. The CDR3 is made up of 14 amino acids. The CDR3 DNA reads TGTGCCAGCAATACACTAGCGGGAGATGGTGAGCAGTTCTTC. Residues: CASNTLAGDGEQFF.

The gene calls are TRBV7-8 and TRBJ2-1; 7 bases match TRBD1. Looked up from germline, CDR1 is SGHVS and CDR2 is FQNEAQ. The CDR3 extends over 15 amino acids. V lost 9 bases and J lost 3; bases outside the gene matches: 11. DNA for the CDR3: TGTGCCAGGAGCCCTACAGGGGCTAGCTACAATGAGCAGTTCTTC. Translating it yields CARSPTGASYNEQFF.

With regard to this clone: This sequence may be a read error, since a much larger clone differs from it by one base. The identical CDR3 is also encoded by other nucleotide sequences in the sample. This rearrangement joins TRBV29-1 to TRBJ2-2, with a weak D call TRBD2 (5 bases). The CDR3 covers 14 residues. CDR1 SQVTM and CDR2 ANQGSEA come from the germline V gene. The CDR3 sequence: CSVAPLQNTGELFF. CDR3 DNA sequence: TGCAGCGTCGCCCCCCTGCAGAACACCGGGGAGTTGTTTTTT.

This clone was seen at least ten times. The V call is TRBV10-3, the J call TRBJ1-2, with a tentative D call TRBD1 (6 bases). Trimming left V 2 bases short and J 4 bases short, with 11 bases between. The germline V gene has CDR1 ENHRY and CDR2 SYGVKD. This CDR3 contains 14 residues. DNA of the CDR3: TGTGCCATCAGTGAGACAGGGTATAGCTATGGCTACACCTTC. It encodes CAISETGYSYGYTF.

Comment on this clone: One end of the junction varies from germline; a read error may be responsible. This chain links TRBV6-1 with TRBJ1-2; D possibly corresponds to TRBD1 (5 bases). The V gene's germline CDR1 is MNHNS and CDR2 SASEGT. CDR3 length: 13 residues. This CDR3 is CSSSVTDHYGYTF. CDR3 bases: TGTTCCAGCAGTGTGACAGACCACTATGGCTACACCTTC.

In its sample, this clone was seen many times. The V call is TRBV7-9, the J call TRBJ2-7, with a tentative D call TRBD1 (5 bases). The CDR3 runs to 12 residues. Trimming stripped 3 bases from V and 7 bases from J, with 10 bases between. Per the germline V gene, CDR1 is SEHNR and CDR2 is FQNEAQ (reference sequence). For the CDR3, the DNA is TGTGCCAGCAGCTTCCAGGGTAGGGAGCAGTACTTC. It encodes CASSFQGREQYF.